These 13 T cell receptor beta chains were sequenced from one sample in a study of beta chain features in type 1 diabetes. Points from the study as a whole: A moderate, significant TCRB CDR3 shortening appeared in type 1 diabetes across four CD4+ subsets.

Of the isolated RNA, all was reverse transcribed, and so the sequenced material was expressed TCRB transcripts. Sequencing used immunoSEQ multiplex PCR; TCRdb keeps in-frame clones, though not all of them. The sample holds roughly 400,000 clones, roughly 9.8% seen once. These TCRs are of unknown antigen specificity. Material for sequencing was central memory CD4+ T cells from blood. The receptor set was obtained from a man aged 30-40 years with type 1 diabetes.

The genes are TRBV7-9 and TRBJ2-4, with D possibly TRBD1 on 6 matching bases. Looked up from germline, CDR1 is SEHNR and CDR2 is FQNEAQ (reference sequence). The germline V and J ends were trimmed by 5 bases and 9 bases, with 17 bases remaining between them. The CDR3 is 14 residues long. CDR3 region: CASSQDRTEVIQYF. CDR3 bases: TGTGCCAGCAGCCAAGACCGGACAGAAGTCATTCAGTACTTC.

This rearrangement joins TRBV2 to TRBJ2-2; D uncertain. Deletions cut 0 bases from V and 5 bases from J, with 10 bases between. This CDR3 contains 15 residues. The germline CDR1 and CDR2 sequences are SNHLY and FYNNEI. This CDR3 reads CASSEALRKTGELFF. The CDR3 region has the DNA TGTGCCAGCAGTGAAGCGCTGAGGAAAACCGGGGAGCTGTTTTTT. Full variable domain (outside the CDR3, taken from reference TRBV2 and TRBJ2-2): EPEVTQTPSHQVTQMGQEVILRCVPISNHLYFYWYRQILGQKVEFLVSFYNNEISEKSEIFDDQFSVERPDGSNFTLKIRSTKLEDSAMYFCASSEALRKTGELFFGEGSRLTVL.

This clone has at least ten counts. The CDR3 nucleotides read TGCGCCAGCAGCCAAGATGGACAGGGTAATGAAAAACTGTTTTTT. Translated, it gives CASSQDGQGNEKLFF. This chain joins TRBV4-1 and TRBJ1-4; 8 bases fit TRBD1. CDR3 length: 15 amino acids. Per germline, CDR1 MGHRA and CDR2 YSYEKL. Trimming cost V 0 bases and J 4 bases; bases outside gene matches: 1.

This chain links TRBV7-2 with TRBJ1-2; D is ambiguous. The germline V gene encodes CDR1 SGHTA and CDR2 FQGNSA. The CDR3 totals 12 residues. V dropped 2 bases and J dropped 7 bases, with 8 bases sitting between them. CDR3: CASSLRLGGYTF. CDR3 DNA sequence: TGTGCCAGCAGCTTACGTTTAGGTGGCTACACCTTC.

This clone was seen only a few times. The V gene is TRBV19, the J gene TRBJ2-1, with D possibly being TRBD1 or TRBD2 (6 bases each). Germline-derived CDR1 and CDR2 are LNHDA and SQIVND (reference sequence). This CDR3 spans 19 amino acids. The ends were cut back, 5 bases at V and 7 bases at J, with 30 bases in the middle. The DNA for the CDR3 is TGTGCCAGTAGTCTTTTTGGGTTCCCCGGAGGGGGGAAACCGAATGAGCAGTTCTTC. Amino acids: CASSLFGFPGGGKPNEQFF.

This clone showed up just a few times. This chain connects TRBV7-2 to TRBJ1-5, with a possible D match to TRBD1 (5 bases). With 0 bases removed from V and 7 bases from J, the gap between germline ends came to 13 bases. The CDR3 length is 15 residues. Germline CDR1 reads SGHTA; CDR2 reads FQGNSA. The CDR3 loop reads CASSLAIGGSQPQHF. For the CDR3, the DNA is TGTGCCAGCAGCTTAGCGATTGGGGGAAGCCAGCCCCAGCATTTT.

This clone was seen a handful of times. The chain employs TRBV7-9 and TRBJ2-7; the match to TRBD1 covers 9 bases. The CDR3 is 17 residues long. J was trimmed by 6 bases and V by 5 bases; bases with no gene match: 17. Germline CDR1 SEHNR, CDR2 FQNEAQ (reference sequence). The CDR3 coding sequence is TGTGCCAGCAGCCGTTCAACAACAGGGGGCTCTTTACTCGAGCAGTACTTC. Its translation: CASSRSTTGGSLLEQYF.

Many counts were recorded for this clone. Within the sample, other DNA sequences also encode this same CDR3. The chain couples TRBV18 to TRBJ2-2; the D gene is possibly TRBD2 (6 bases). The germline CDR1 and CDR2 sequences are KGHSH and LQKENI. V was trimmed by 6 bases and J by 3 bases, leaving 11 bases between them. The length of the CDR3 is 14 residues. The DNA for the CDR3 is TGTGCCAGCTCTCCGGGACTGGACACCGGGGAGCTGTTTTTT. Translated, it gives CASSPGLDTGELFF.

This clone was picked up a small number of times. The V call is TRBV7-2, the J call TRBJ1-3; 7 nucleotides match TRBD1. The V gene end was trimmed by 5 bases and the J gene end by 6 bases; junction bases not matched to a gene: 4. This CDR3 has 13 amino acids. Germline CDR1 reads SGHTA; CDR2 reads FQGNSA. The CDR3 DNA follows: TGTGCCAGCAGCCCGGGACAGCAAAACACCATATATTTT. It translates to CASSPGQQNTIYF.

This chain connects TRBV28 to TRBJ2-1; the match to TRBD2 covers 7 bases. This CDR3 has 15 residues. Germline V gene data show CDR1 as MDHEN and CDR2 as SYDVKM. V trimming: 5 bases; J trimming: 7 bases; junction bases outside the gene matches: 11. The CDR3 DNA reads as TGTGCCAGCAGTGCTCGGGACTATCCCCGGAATGAGCAGTTCTTC. It specifies CASSARDYPRNEQFF.

This clone has more than one count but fewer than ten. The CDR3 DNA reads TGTGCCAGCAGTTCCACGGGACAACTCTATGGCTACACCTTC. It yields the protein CASSSTGQLYGYTF. The genes are TRBV28 and TRBJ1-2; TRBD1 might be the D (6 bases). In germline, CDR1 is MDHEN, CDR2 SYDVKM. V lost 4 bases, J lost 4 bases, and 13 bases lay in between. CDR3 size: 14 residues.

There are a few counts of this clone. V is TRBV5-1 and J is TRBJ1-4, with D hard to call. The ends were cut back, 2 bases at V and 8 bases at J, with 16 bases in the middle. The CDR3 consists of 15 residues. From germline, CDR1 is SGHRS and CDR2 YFSETQ. CDR3 in amino acids: CASSFLGNIGEKLFF. In nucleotides, the CDR3 is TGCGCCAGCAGCTTCCTGGGGAATATAGGAGAAAAACTGTTTTTT.

The chain links TRBV2 to TRBJ1-2; D remains unclear. This CDR3 comprises 12 residues. The germline V gene encodes CDR1 SNHLY and CDR2 FYNNEI. The V gene lost 6 bases and the J gene lost 8 bases, with 13 bases spanning the gap. This CDR3 reads CASSYTPEGYTF. Written as DNA, the CDR3 is TGTGCCAGCAGCTACACACCGGAAGGCTACACCTTC.